The next 17 T cell receptor beta chains were all read from a single sample in a study of shared clonotypes between healthy human individuals. Profiled with immunoSEQ multiplex PCR; TCRdb holds only in-frame clones, not every one. The data contain about 1 million clones, about 80% of them singletons. The specimen sequenced was memory CD4+ T cells sorted from blood. The subset: CD45RA-negative fraction. Every receptor here comes from a man younger than 35 in good health.

In DNA, the CDR3 is TGTGCCAGCAGCTTGGGGGGACTAGCGGCGAACACCGGGGAGCTGTTTTTT. Its translation: CASSLGGLAANTGELFF. The genes are TRBV5-4 and TRBJ2-2, with TRBD2 identical over 11 bases. Germline V lookup: CDR1 SGHNT, CDR2 YYREEE (reference sequence). The CDR3 is 17 amino acids. The junction had 1 base not matched to a gene; V was cut back by 0 bases and J by 0 bases. The full variable domain, its missing parts supplied by reference TRBV5-4 and TRBJ2-2, is ETGVTQSPTHLIKTRGQQVTLRCSSQSGHNTVSWYQQALGQGPQFIFQYYREEENGRGNFPPRFSGLQFPNYSSELNVNALELDDSALYLCASSLGGLAANTGELFFGEGSRLTVL.

The rearrangement links TRBV30 to TRBJ2-2; D is unresolved. Germline V gives CDR1 GTSNPN, CDR2 SVGIG (reference sequence). V gave up 1 base and J gave up 1 base, with 10 bases separating them. The CDR3 has 15 amino acids. The CDR3 region is CAWSEERKNTGELFF. CDR3 in DNA: TGTGCCTGGAGTGAGGAGCGAAAGAACACCGGGGAGCTGTTTTTT.

This rearrangement joins TRBV30 to TRBJ2-7; 8 positions agree with TRBD2. The CDR3 runs 13 residues. The V gene's germline CDR1 is GTSNPN and CDR2 SVGIG (reference sequence). V was pared by 3 bases and J by 4 bases, with 5 bases of the junction left unmatched. The CDR3 protein is CAWRPGGKYEQYF. As DNA, the CDR3 is TGTGCCTGGAGGCCGGGGGGGAAATACGAGCAGTACTTC.

At least ten counts were recorded for this clone. The chain couples TRBV7-2 to TRBJ2-1; D gene unclear. V lost 2 bases, J lost 6 bases, and 8 bases lay in between. The length of the CDR3 is 13 residues. CDR1 is SGHTA and CDR2 is FQGNSA in the germline V gene. CDR3 DNA sequence: TGTGCCAGCAGCTTAAACGCGTTCAATGAGCAGTTCTTC. Protein: CASSLNAFNEQFF.

This clone occurred a few times. The J gene is TRBJ2-7, the V gene TRBV7-8; 12 bases align to TRBD2. CDR3 length equals 14 residues. The J segment lost 7 bases and the V segment lost 5 bases, leaving 6 bases of the junction unmatched. The V gene's germline CDR1 is SGHVS and CDR2 FQNEAQ. CDR3 nucleotide sequence: TGTGCCAGCAGCGAGACTAGCGGGAGAGGGGAGCAGTACTTC. Amino acids: CASSETSGRGEQYF.

The chain links TRBV15 to TRBJ1-5; a possible D gene is TRBD1 (5 bases). Trimming pared 1 base from V and 6 bases from J, leaving 13 bases between. The CDR3 runs to 15 residues. Per germline, CDR1 LNHNV and CDR2 YYDKDF (reference sequence). CDR3: CATSRGDGLGQPQHF. DNA of the CDR3: TGTGCCACCAGCAGAGGGGACGGGTTGGGTCAGCCCCAGCATTTT.

The V gene is TRBV30, the J gene TRBJ2-1; the D gene is possibly TRBD2 (6 bases). Germline values: CDR1 GTSNPN, CDR2 SVGIG (reference sequence). V dropped 4 bases and J dropped 10 bases, with 14 bases sitting between them. The length of the CDR3 is 12 residues. CDR3 in DNA: TGTGCCTGGACTCCAGGGAGGTTGGAGCAGTTCTTC. As protein: CAWTPGRLEQFF.

V is TRBV5-1 and J is TRBJ2-1; possibly TRBD1 for D (6 bases). V dropped 2 bases and J dropped 5 bases, with 14 bases sitting between them. Germline CDR1 reads SGHRS; CDR2 reads YFSETQ. This CDR3 is 15 amino acids long. CDR3 nucleotides: TGCGCCAGCAGCTTAGGGCAGGGACAACACAATGAGCAGTTCTTC. This encodes CASSLGQGQHNEQFF.

The V and J genes are TRBV28 and TRBJ1-2; no definite D call. Per the germline V gene, CDR1 is MDHEN and CDR2 is SYDVKM. The CDR3 is made up of 14 amino acids. Trimming removed 2 bases from V and 4 bases from J, with 11 bases in between. CDR3 DNA sequence: TGTGCCAGCAGTTTAGTGACGGAGACCTATGGCTACACCTTC. This translates into CASSLVTETYGYTF.

This chain connects TRBV2 to TRBJ1-2, with 7 positions matching TRBD1. The CDR3 runs 15 residues. Germline loops: CDR1 SNHLY, CDR2 FYNNEI. J lost 0 bases, V lost 4 bases, and 5 bases had no gene match. In DNA, the CDR3 is TGTGCCAGCAGTGCCCGGGACAGAGCTAACTATGGCTACACCTTC. Translating it yields CASSARDRANYGYTF.

This clone was seen a handful of times. The sample has other DNA sequences that encode this CDR3 too. The rearrangement uses TRBV5-1 and TRBJ2-7, with 10 bases lining up with TRBD1. Looked up from germline, CDR1 is SGHRS and CDR2 is YFSETQ. CDR3 length: 13 residues. Losses at the gene ends were 4 bases for V and 4 bases for J; bases not matched to a gene: 2. The CDR3 bases are TGCGCCAGCAGCGGGGGACAGGGGTACGAGCAGTACTTC. This codes for CASSGGQGYEQYF.

The chain employs TRBV5-6 and TRBJ1-5; 11 nucleotides agree with TRBD1. V was pared by 4 bases and J by 4 bases, with 7 bases of the junction left unmatched. From germline, CDR1 is SGHDT and CDR2 YYEEEE. The CDR3 extends over 16 amino acids. The CDR3 is CASSIRDRGSNQPQHF. CDR3 nucleotide sequence: TGTGCCAGCAGCATCCGGGACAGGGGGTCTAATCAGCCCCAGCATTTT. The full variable domain, rest sourced from reference TRBV5-6 and TRBJ1-5, is DAGVTQSPTHLIKTRGQQVTLRCSPKSGHDTVSWYQQALGQGPQFIFQYYEEEERQRGNFPDRFSGHQFPNYSSELNVNALLLGDSALYLCASSIRDRGSNQPQHFGDGTRLSIL.

V gene TRBV5-8 combines with J gene TRBJ2-6; tentative D call: TRBD1 (5 bases). CDR1 is SGHTS and CDR2 is YDEGEE in the germline V gene. The germline V and J ends were trimmed by 1 base and 0 bases, with 11 bases remaining between them. This CDR3 has 17 amino acids. The CDR3 DNA sequence: TGTGCCAGCAGCTTGACAGGAGCCAGCTCTGGGGCCAACGTCCTGACTTTC. Translation gives CASSLTGASSGANVLTF.

Of note for this clone: Other nucleotide sequences in the sample specify the same CDR3. The genes are TRBV11-2 and TRBJ2-7; unclear D gene. Trimming left V 1 base short and J 2 bases short, with 9 bases between. This CDR3 contains 14 residues. CDR1 is SGHAT and CDR2 is FQNNGV in the germline V gene. CDR3 sequence: CASSLAWGPYEQYF. The DNA of the CDR3 is TGTGCCAGCAGCTTAGCATGGGGTCCCTACGAGCAGTACTTC.

This clone was counted a single time. The chain carries TRBV11-3 and TRBJ2-3; D unresolved. Germline V gene sequence: CDR1 SGHNT, CDR2 YENEEA. V lost 1 base to trimming and J lost 4 bases, with 6 bases between them. The length of the CDR3 is 13 residues. The CDR3 DNA reads TGTGCCAGCAGCTTAGGGTTTTCAGATACGCAGTATTTT. It is translated as CASSLGFSDTQYF.

This chain links TRBV6-1 with TRBJ1-5; tentative D call: TRBD1 (6 bases). CDR1 and CDR2 (germline): MNHNS, SASEGT. CDR3 length equals 13 residues. Trimming took 2 bases from V and 7 from J, leaving 9 bases between them. The CDR3 sequence is CASSEQDRQPQHF. The CDR3, as DNA: TGTGCCAGCAGTGAACAGGACAGACAGCCCCAGCATTTT.

Note on this clone: Other DNA sequences from this sample encode an identical CDR3 as well. The chain joins TRBV4-1 to TRBJ2-5; D is undetermined. Germline V CDR1 and CDR2: MGHRA, YSYEKL. The length of the CDR3 is 13 residues. Trimming removed 4 bases at V and 3 bases at J, with 9 bases between. The CDR3 sequence: CASSLPNEETQYF. The CDR3, as DNA: TGCGCCAGCAGCCTTCCGAATGAAGAGACCCAGTACTTC.